This T cell receptor beta chain appears in the sequencing data of a study of T cell repertoires in cytomegalovirus infection. Study-wide results and limits: Using cumulative public TCR beta family frequency, the authors identified those who carried CMV together with the relevant HLA.

As for this clonotype: As yet, its antigen is unknown.

A single record per CDR3 protein comes from TCRdb applying MiXCR to the reads. The data show 400,000 or so distinct CDR3 sequences, around 32% seen once. Germline loops: CDR1 MDHEN, CDR2 SYDVKM. The CDR3 totals 17 residues. J was trimmed by 7 bases and V by 3 bases; bases with no gene match: 12. The chain combines TRBV28 with TRBJ2-4, with 10 bases matching TRBD2. The sequencing input was PBMCs. This clonotype was sampled from a human donor in good health (CMV status not recorded). Some clones in this sample may be carry-over from other donors' samples. The CDR3 DNA sequence: TGTGCCAGCAGTTTTGGGGTGGCTAGCGGGGGAGGCAACATTCAGTACTTC. Amino acids: CASSFGVASGGGNIQYF.